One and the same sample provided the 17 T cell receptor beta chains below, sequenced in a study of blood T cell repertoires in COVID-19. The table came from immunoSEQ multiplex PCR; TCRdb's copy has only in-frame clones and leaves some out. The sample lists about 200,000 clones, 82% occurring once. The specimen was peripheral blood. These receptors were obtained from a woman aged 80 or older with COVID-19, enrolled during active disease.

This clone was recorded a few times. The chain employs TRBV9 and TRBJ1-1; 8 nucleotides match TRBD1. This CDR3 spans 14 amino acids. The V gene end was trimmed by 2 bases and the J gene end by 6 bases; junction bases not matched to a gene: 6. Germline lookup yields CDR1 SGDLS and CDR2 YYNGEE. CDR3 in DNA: TGTGCCAGCAGCGTCGGACAGGGAGGACCTGAAGCTTTCTTT. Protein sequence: CASSVGQGGPEAFF.

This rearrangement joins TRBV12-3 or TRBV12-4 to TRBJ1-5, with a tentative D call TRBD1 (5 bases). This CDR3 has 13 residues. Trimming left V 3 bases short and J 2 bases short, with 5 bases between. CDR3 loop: CASSLTGNQPQHF. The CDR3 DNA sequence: TGTGCCAGCAGTTTGACAGGCAATCAGCCCCAGCATTTT.

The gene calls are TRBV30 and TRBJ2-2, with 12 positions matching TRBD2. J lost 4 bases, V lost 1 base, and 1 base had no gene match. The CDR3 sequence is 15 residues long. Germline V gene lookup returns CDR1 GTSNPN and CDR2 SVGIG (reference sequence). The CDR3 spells CAWSGLAGVTGELFF. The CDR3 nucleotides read TGTGCCTGGAGTGGACTAGCGGGAGTCACCGGGGAGCTGTTTTTT.

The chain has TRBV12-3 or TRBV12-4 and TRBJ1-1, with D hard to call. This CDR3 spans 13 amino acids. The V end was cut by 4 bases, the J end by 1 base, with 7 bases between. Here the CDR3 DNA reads TGTGCCAGCAGTTCGACAAGGAACACTGAAGCTTTCTTT. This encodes CASSSTRNTEAFF.

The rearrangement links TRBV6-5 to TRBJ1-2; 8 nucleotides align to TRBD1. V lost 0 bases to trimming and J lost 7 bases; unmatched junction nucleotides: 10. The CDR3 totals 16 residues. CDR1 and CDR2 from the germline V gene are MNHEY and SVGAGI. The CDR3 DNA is TGTGCCAGCAGTTACTCGATAATGTTTACAGGGGGTGGCTACACCTTC. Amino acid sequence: CASSYSIMFTGGGYTF.

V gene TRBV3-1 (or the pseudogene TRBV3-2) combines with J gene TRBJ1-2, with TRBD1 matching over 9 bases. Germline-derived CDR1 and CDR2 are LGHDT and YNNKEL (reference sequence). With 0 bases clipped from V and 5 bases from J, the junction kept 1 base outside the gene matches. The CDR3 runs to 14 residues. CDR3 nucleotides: TGTGCCAGCAGCCAAGATGGGACAGGGTATGGCTACACCTTC. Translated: CASSQDGTGYGYTF.

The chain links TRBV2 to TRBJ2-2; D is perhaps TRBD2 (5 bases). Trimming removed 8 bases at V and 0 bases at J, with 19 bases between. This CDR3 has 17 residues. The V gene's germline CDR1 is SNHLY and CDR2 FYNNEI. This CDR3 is CASEDRGIKANTGELFF. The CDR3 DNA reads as TGTGCCAGCGAGGATAGAGGGATCAAGGCGAACACCGGGGAGCTGTTTTTT.

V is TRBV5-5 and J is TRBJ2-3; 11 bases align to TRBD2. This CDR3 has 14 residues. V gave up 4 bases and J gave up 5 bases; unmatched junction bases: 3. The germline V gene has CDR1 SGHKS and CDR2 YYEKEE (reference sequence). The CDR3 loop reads CASSSSGRGDTQYF. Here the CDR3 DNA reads TGTGCCAGCAGCAGTAGCGGGAGGGGAGATACGCAGTATTTT.

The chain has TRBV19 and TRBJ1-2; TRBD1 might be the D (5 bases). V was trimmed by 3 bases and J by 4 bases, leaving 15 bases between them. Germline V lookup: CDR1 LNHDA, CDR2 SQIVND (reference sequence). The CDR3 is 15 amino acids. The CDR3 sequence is CASSMGGRGGYGYTF. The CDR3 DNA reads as TGTGCCAGTAGTATGGGGGGGAGAGGTGGCTATGGCTACACCTTC.

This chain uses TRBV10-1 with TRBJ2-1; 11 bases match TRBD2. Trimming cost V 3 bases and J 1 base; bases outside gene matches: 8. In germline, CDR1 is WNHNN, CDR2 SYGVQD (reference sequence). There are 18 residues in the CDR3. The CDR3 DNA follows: TGCGCCAGCAGTGACCCCGGGACTAGCGGTCCATCCTACAATGAGCAGTTCTTC. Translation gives CASSDPGTSGPSYNEQFF.

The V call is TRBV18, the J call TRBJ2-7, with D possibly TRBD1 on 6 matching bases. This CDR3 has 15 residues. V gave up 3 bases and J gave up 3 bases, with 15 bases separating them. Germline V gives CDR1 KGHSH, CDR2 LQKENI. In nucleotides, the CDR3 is TGTGCCAGCTCACCGTTACAGGGATCCGGCTACGAGCAGTACTTC. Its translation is CASSPLQGSGYEQYF. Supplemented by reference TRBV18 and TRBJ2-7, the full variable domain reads NAGVMQNPRHLVRRRGQEARLRCSPMKGHSHVYWYRQLPEEGLKFMVYLQKENIIDESGMPKERFSAEFPKEGPSILRIQQVVRGDSAAYFCASSPLQGSGYEQYFGPGTRLTVT.

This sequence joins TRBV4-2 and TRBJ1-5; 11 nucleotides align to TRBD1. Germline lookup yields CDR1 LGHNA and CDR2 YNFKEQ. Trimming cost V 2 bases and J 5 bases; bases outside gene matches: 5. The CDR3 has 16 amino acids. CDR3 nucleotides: TGTGCCAGCAGCCAATTAACGGGACAGGGGGATCAGCCCCAGCATTTT. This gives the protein CASSQLTGQGDQPQHF.

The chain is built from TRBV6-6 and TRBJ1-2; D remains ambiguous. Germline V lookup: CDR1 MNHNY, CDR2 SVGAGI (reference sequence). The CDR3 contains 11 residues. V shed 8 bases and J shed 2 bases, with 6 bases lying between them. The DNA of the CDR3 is TGTGCCAGCTTGTCGAACTATGGCTACACCTTC. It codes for CASLSNYGYTF.

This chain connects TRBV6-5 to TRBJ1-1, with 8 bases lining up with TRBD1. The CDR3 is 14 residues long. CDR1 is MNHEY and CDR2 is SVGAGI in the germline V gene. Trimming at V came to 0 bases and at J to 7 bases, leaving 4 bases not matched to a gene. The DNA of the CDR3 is TGTGCCAGCAGTTACTCGATAGGGACAGGTGAAGCTTTCTTT. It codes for CASSYSIGTGEAFF.

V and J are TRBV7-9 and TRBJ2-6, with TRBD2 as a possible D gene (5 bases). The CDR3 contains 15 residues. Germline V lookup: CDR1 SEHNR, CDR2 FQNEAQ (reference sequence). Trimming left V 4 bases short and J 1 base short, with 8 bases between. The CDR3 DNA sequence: TGTGCCAGCAGCTCGGGGTGGTCTGGGGCCAACGTCCTGACTTTC. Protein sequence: CASSSGWSGANVLTF.

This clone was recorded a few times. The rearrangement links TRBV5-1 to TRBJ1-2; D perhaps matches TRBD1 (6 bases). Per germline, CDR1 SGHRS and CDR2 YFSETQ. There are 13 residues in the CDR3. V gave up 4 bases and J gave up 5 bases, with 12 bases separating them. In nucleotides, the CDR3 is TGCGCCAGCAGCGGAATTACAGGGTATGGCTACACCTTC. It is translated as CASSGITGYGYTF.

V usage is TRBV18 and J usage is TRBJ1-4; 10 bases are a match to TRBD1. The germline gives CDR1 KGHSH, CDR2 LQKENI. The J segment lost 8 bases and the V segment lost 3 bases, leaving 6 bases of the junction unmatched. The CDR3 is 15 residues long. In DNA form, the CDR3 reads TGTGCCAGCTCACCGCCGGGACAGGGGAAAGAAAAACTGTTTTTT. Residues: CASSPPGQGKEKLFF.